Detailed here is one T cell receptor (beta chain). Its target is unknown. The data stem from a study of cytomegalovirus exposure and HLA in healthy donors. The CDR3 consists of 16 residues. Trimming took 2 bases from V and 1 from J; bases not matched to a gene: 4. The germline gives CDR1 MNHNS, CDR2 SASEGT. It was with 60 Vbeta and 13 Jbeta primers that the PCR ran. Clones were read by immunoSEQ multiplex PCR, and TCRdb kept only the in-frame ones, dropping some. This table holds 150,000 to 200,000 clones, approximately 86% found once. Regarding the study as a whole: For most subjects, TCR beta sequences were reported to predict HLA-A and HLA-B alleles with accuracy.

V gene TRBV6-1 combines with J gene TRBJ1-2; TRBD1 agrees at 10 bases. Input material: PBMCs. This clonotype originated in a woman between 18 and 30 years old in good health and CMV-seronegative. Here the CDR3 DNA reads TGTGCCAGCAGTGAATATGGGACAGGGGATAACTATGGCTACACCTTC. Protein: CASSEYGTGDNYGYTF.